Sequencing of this T cell receptor beta chain was carried out in a study of blood T cell repertoires in COVID-19 (dated by TCRdb to about 2020). Study-wide context: Samples from collaborators originated in the United States, Italy and Spain and spanned both the acute and convalescent phases of COVID-19. Where HLA class I and class II types were available, the types were taken from metadata supplied by the sample provider, not from assay-based typing. The samples were drawn from the first 160 participants of the ongoing ImmuneRACE study and from some 1,300 subjects provided by 6 global collaborators. The repertoires were released in a freely available public database meant as a resource for research on the immune response to SARS-CoV-2. The sample metadata nearly always contained a de-identified subject ID, COVID-19 status, age in years and sex. The dataset comprised deeply sampled blood TCRbeta repertoires from subjects exposed to, actively infected with, or recovered from COVID-19. The prospective study material was composed of cDNA or gDNA derived from T cells, B-cell-depleted T cells, or PBMCs.

With regard to this clone: Its antigen is still unknown. Base qualities are not at hand, and no much larger clone is one base apart.

The immunoSEQ Assay, a bias-controlled multiplex PCR, was used to amplify TCRbeta CDR3 regions from genomic DNA. Per the source publication's procedure: Within the assay, amplification of reference gene primers was used to estimate how many nucleated cells each sample contained. To quantify the absolute abundance of each unique TCRbeta CDR3 rearrangement, sequence reads were collapsed and filtered. Productive Simpson clonality was computed per sample as the square root of Simpson's diversity index over productive rearrangements. TCRdb limited this immuneACCESS table to in-frame rearrangements with V and J called. A share of clones is missing; checked studies link under half to unresolved V genes, and the rest is unexplained. The V and J calls and clone size are taken from that table; D and trimming were inferred from the DNA. The sample contains a few hundred thousand clones, around 82% of them found a single time. Around a sixth of the sample is taken by the ten largest.

The research as a whole found: The amount of clinical and demographic metadata varied by source and participant and was provided uncurated.

At one collaborating source in Seattle, patients were enrolled during active infection and were followed longitudinally through the course of disease. Collaborating institutions collected whole blood in K2EDTA tubes following their own protocols. For TCRbeta analysis, collaborators shipped samples as frozen whole blood, isolated PBMCs, or DNA extracted from either of those sample types. This receptor was taken from a person aged 70 to 85 with COVID-19, enrolled during active disease. The sample comprised peripheral blood.

The CDR3 protein is CASRAPNEKLFF. The DNA reads as follows: TGTGCCAGCAGGGCACCTAATGAAAAACTGTTTTTT. This chain is built from TRBV28 and TRBJ1-4; no confident D gene assignment can be made. From the germline V gene, CDR1 is MDHEN and CDR2 is SYDVKM. Reading from cysteine to phenylalanine, the CDR3 counts 12 amino acids. Only the CDR3 region is kept as DNA, spanning 36 bases read in frame from base 1. V drops 6 bases and J drops 3 bases, leaving 5 bases in between.